A single sample is the source of the 27 T cell receptor beta chains below, sequenced in a study of cytomegalovirus exposure and HLA in healthy donors. A multiplex PCR was run with 60 Vbeta primers and 13 Jbeta primers. TCRdb's copy holds only in-frame clones and misses some; the assay was immunoSEQ multiplex PCR. The sample holds roughly 35,000 clones, around 53% seen once. Sample: PBMCs. The receptor source for this set is a woman in her thirties or forties in good health and CMV-seropositive.

This clone has only a few counts. The chain combines TRBV10-2 with TRBJ2-2; 11 bases map to TRBD1. Unmatched junction bases numbered 3, after V lost 6 bases and J lost 0 bases. The CDR3 length is 16 residues. Germline values: CDR1 WSHSY, CDR2 SAAADI. The CDR3 DNA sequence: TGCGCCAGCAGCGAGGGACAGGGGGCGAACACCGGGGAGCTGTTTTTT. Translating it yields CASSEGQGANTGELFF.

The V call is TRBV4-1, the J call TRBJ1-2; D remains unclear. The V and J ends lost 1 base and 4 bases respectively, with 7 bases between them. Germline assignment: CDR1 MGHRA and CDR2 YSYEKL. There are 13 residues in the CDR3. The CDR3 loop reads CASSQGRPYGYTF. The CDR3 region has the DNA TGCGCCAGCAGCCAAGGCAGGCCCTATGGCTACACCTTC.

This chain links TRBV28 with TRBJ2-3; 7 bases fit TRBD2. The CDR3 is 14 amino acids. Trimming cost V 3 bases and J 1 base; bases outside gene matches: 1. CDR1 and CDR2 from the germline V gene are MDHEN and SYDVKM. The CDR3 bases are TGTGCCAGCAGTTTCGCGGGGGGCACAGATACGCAGTATTTT. This sequence encodes CASSFAGGTDTQYF.

The CDR3 nucleotides read TGTGCCAGCAGTTCAACGAGGGGGACAGGCTATGGCTACACCTTC. Residues: CASSSTRGTGYGYTF. V usage is TRBV28 and J usage is TRBJ1-2; the match to TRBD1 covers 8 bases. This CDR3 comprises 15 residues. Germline CDR1 MDHEN, CDR2 SYDVKM. The V gene end was trimmed by 4 bases and the J gene end by 4 bases; junction bases not matched to a gene: 8.

The V gene is TRBV5-1, the J gene TRBJ2-7; 10 nucleotides line up with TRBD1. The germline V gene encodes CDR1 SGHRS and CDR2 YFSETQ. The CDR3 has 15 residues. Unmatched junction bases numbered 6, after V lost 0 bases and J lost 6 bases. The CDR3 spells CASSLAQTGGVEQYF. The CDR3 region has the DNA TGCGCCAGCAGCTTGGCTCAGACAGGGGGCGTCGAGCAGTACTTC.

The chain carries TRBV12-5 and TRBJ2-1; 9 positions match TRBD2. From germline, CDR1 is LGHNT and CDR2 FRNRAP. Germline trimming cut 3 bases from V and 3 bases from J; bases unmatched to any gene: 3. This CDR3 has 15 amino acids. As DNA, the CDR3 is TGTGCTAGTGGTTTAAGGCGGGGGGGCTACAATGAGCAGTTCTTC. Translating it yields CASGLRRGGYNEQFF.

The CDR3 sequence is CASSEGRTGGGETQYF. The CDR3 nucleotides read TGTGCCAGCAGTGAGGGTCGGACAGGGGGCGGGGAGACCCAGTACTTC. The chain uses TRBV25-1 and TRBJ2-5, with 11 bases identical to TRBD1. The germline gives CDR1 MGHDK, CDR2 SYGVNS. There are 16 residues in the CDR3. V was clipped by 3 bases and J by 5 bases; unmatched bases: 8.

The chain recombines TRBV30 with TRBJ2-5; D is possibly TRBD1 (7 bases). Matching the DNA end better, TRBJ2-7 makes the J call doubtful. This CDR3 has 15 residues. Germline V CDR1 and CDR2: GTSNPN, SVGIG (reference sequence). CDR3 protein: CAWSVLGQGGYEQYF. The CDR3 DNA reads as TGTGCCTGGAGTGTACTAGGGCAGGGGGGCTACGAGCAGTACTTC.

The gene calls are TRBV7-6 and TRBJ2-5; D might be TRBD2 (7 bases). This CDR3 comprises 15 residues. CDR1 SGHVS and CDR2 FNYEAQ come from the germline V gene. Between the trimmed V and J ends, which lost 1 base and 5 bases, there was a span of 14 bases. CDR3 sequence reads: CASSLVGGPRETQYF. The CDR3 nucleotides are TGTGCCAGCAGCTTAGTGGGGGGGCCTCGGGAGACCCAGTACTTC.

CDR3 protein: CASSLVFPGELFF. In DNA form, the CDR3 reads TGTGCCAGCAGCTTAGTATTCCCCGGGGAGCTGTTTTTT. The chain uses TRBV11-3 and TRBJ2-2; D unresolved. CDR1 and CDR2 from the germline V gene are SGHNT and YENEEA. This CDR3 contains 13 residues. Trimming took off 1 base at V and 6 bases at J, with 6 bases between the two ends.

This chain joins TRBV6-1 and TRBJ2-1, with 8 bases that match TRBD2. Germline CDR1 MNHNS, CDR2 SASEGT. This CDR3 contains 16 residues. Germline trimming cut 4 bases from V and 2 bases from J; bases unmatched to any gene: 7. The DNA for the CDR3 is TGTGCCAGCAGTGCGAAATCAGCGGGGGCCTACAATGAGCAGTTCTTC. Protein sequence: CASSAKSAGAYNEQFF.

This clone was seen more than once but under ten times. V is TRBV6-4 and J is TRBJ2-1, with D perhaps matching TRBD2 (6 bases). The CDR3 length is 15 residues. The V gene lost 3 bases and the J gene lost 4 bases, with 13 bases spanning the gap. The germline V gene has CDR1 MRHNA and CDR2 SNTAGT. The DNA of the CDR3 is TGTGCCAGCAGTGAGACGGCGGGGTATTACAATGAGCAGTTCTTC. Its translation: CASSETAGYYNEQFF.

This chain connects TRBV11-2 to TRBJ2-1, with D tentatively TRBD2 (6 bases). V lost 8 bases and J lost 5, with 22 bases in between. The CDR3 sequence is 16 residues long. Germline V gene sequence: CDR1 SGHAT, CDR2 FQNNGV. DNA of the CDR3: TGTGCCAGCTCCCCGATGCGCGGGGTATTCAACAATGAGCAGTTCTTC. Translation gives CASSPMRGVFNNEQFF. The variable domain in full, completed from reference TRBV11-2 and TRBJ2-1, reads EAGVAQSPRYKIIEKRQSVAFWCNPISGHATLYWYQQILGQGPKLLIQFQNNGVVDDSQLPKDRFSAERLKGVDSTLKIQPAKLEDSAVYLCASSPMRGVFNNEQFFGPGTRLTVL.

This clone was counted between two and nine times. This chain uses TRBV19 with TRBJ1-5; a weak D match, TRBD1 (5 bases). This CDR3 spans 17 amino acids. Germline V lookup: CDR1 LNHDA, CDR2 SQIVND (reference sequence). Trimming took off 8 bases at V and 11 bases at J, with 31 bases between the two ends. The CDR3 here is CASADLGTRGLSATQHF. In DNA form, the CDR3 reads TGTGCCAGTGCCGATCTCGGGACTCGAGGTCTATCAGCGACCCAGCATTTT.

This chain joins TRBV5-1 and TRBJ1-3, with D perhaps TRBD1 (6 bases). V was trimmed by 1 base and J by 2 bases, leaving 10 bases between them. The CDR3 covers 15 residues. The V gene's germline CDR1 is SGHRS and CDR2 YFSETQ. DNA for the CDR3: TGCGCCAGCAGCTTGACAGGGTTACCTGGAAACACCATATATTTT. Protein: CASSLTGLPGNTIYF.

The chain couples TRBV7-9 to TRBJ2-1; D might be TRBD2 (7 bases). Between the trimmed V and J ends, which lost 1 base and 6 bases, there was a span of 13 bases. Germline V lookup: CDR1 SEHNR, CDR2 FQNEAQ (reference sequence). The CDR3 runs to 15 residues. As DNA, the CDR3 is TGTGCCAGCAGCTTAGGAGGGGGGGGAGGCAATGAGCAGTTCTTC. This codes for CASSLGGGGGNEQFF.

This clone was detected once. The rearrangement uses TRBV10-3 and TRBJ2-1; D not certain. This CDR3 contains 16 residues. Germline-derived CDR1 and CDR2 are ENHRY and SYGVKD. V was trimmed by 0 bases and J by 0 bases, leaving 9 bases between them. The CDR3 DNA reads TGTGCCATCAGTGAGTCGGGCTTCAGCTCCTACAATGAGCAGTTCTTC. Protein: CAISESGFSSYNEQFF.

The chain combines TRBV6-1 with TRBJ1-4; 9 nucleotides match TRBD1. Per the germline V gene, CDR1 is MNHNS and CDR2 is SASEGT. V lost 2 bases and J lost 8; bases outside the gene matches: 9. The CDR3 is 16 residues long. CDR3 DNA: TGTGCCAGCAGTGAATATTTGGGACAGGGCCGGGAAAAACTGTTTTTT. This gives the protein CASSEYLGQGREKLFF.

This clone showed up just a few times. The chain employs TRBV29-1 and TRBJ2-2; possible D gene TRBD1, 5 bases. This CDR3 region has 12 residues. Germline lookup yields CDR1 SQVTM and CDR2 ANQGSEA. Trimming stripped 4 bases from V and 6 bases from J, with 9 bases between. For the CDR3, the DNA is TGCAGCGTTGGGGCAGGGTCCGGGGAGCTGTTTTTT. Its translation: CSVGAGSGELFF.

This clone was counted between two and nine times. The rearrangement joins TRBV9 to TRBJ2-7; 7 bases are shared with TRBD1. There are 14 residues in the CDR3. The ends lost 1 base at V and 2 bases at J; junction bases unmatched: 3. Germline V CDR1 and CDR2: SGDLS, YYNGEE. CDR3 sequence: CASSVRGTAYEQYF. The CDR3, as DNA: TGTGCCAGCAGCGTAAGGGGGACAGCCTACGAGCAGTACTTC.

A few counts support this clone. CDR3 region: CASSERGAHIYNEQFF. The CDR3 DNA is TGTGCCAGCAGCGAGCGGGGGGCCCATATCTACAATGAGCAGTTCTTC. V gene TRBV9 combines with J gene TRBJ2-1, with 9 bases matching TRBD2. CDR3 length equals 16 residues. In germline, CDR1 is SGDLS, CDR2 YYNGEE. Trimming at V came to 3 bases and at J to 3 bases, leaving 7 bases not matched to a gene.

This clone occurred once. This chain joins TRBV2 and TRBJ2-7; D may be TRBD2 (5 bases). The CDR3 extends over 13 amino acids. The germline CDR1 and CDR2 sequences are SNHLY and FYNNEI. With 1 base removed from V and 4 bases from J, the gap between germline ends came to 8 bases. CDR3 sequence: CASSEGGLYEQYF. The CDR3 region has the DNA TGTGCCAGCAGTGAAGGCGGGCTTTACGAGCAGTACTTC.

This clone was seen a few times. The V and J genes are TRBV6-4 and TRBJ2-3; 10 bases are a match to TRBD2. From germline, CDR1 is MRHNA and CDR2 SNTAGT. The CDR3 has 15 amino acids. V dropped 3 bases and J dropped 4; count of bases not matched to a gene: 4. The DNA for the CDR3 is TGTGCCAGCAGTGAGGCTAGCGGGGGCCCAGATACGCAGTATTTT. Translating gives CASSEASGGPDTQYF.

This clone came up a few times. This chain joins TRBV19 and TRBJ2-2, with D possibly being TRBD2 (6 bases). In germline, CDR1 is LNHDA, CDR2 SQIVND (reference sequence). The length of the CDR3 is 14 residues. Trimming shortened V by 7 bases and J by 6 bases, and 15 bases separated the two germline ends. Here the CDR3 reads CASNLRRVPGELFF. The CDR3 DNA reads TGTGCCAGTAACCTGAGGAGGGTCCCCGGGGAGCTGTTTTTT. The full variable domain, in which reference TRBV19 and TRBJ2-2 provide the parts outside the CDR3, is DGGITQSPKYLFRKEGQNVTLSCEQNLNHDAMYWYRQDPGQGLRLIYYSQIVNDFQKGDIAEGYSVSREKKESFPLTVTSAQKNPTAFYLCASNLRRVPGELFFGEGSRLTVL.

This clone appeared a few times. The V call is TRBV11-2, the J call TRBJ2-1, with D hard to call. CDR1 SGHAT and CDR2 FQNNGV come from the germline V gene. V lost 5 bases and J 1 base, leaving 15 bases between the germline ends. This CDR3 is built from 16 residues. CDR3 sequence (DNA): TGTGCCAGCAGCACCGTCAGAGGTCCGTCCTACAATGAGCAGTTCTTC. Protein: CASSTVRGPSYNEQFF.

This chain links TRBV28 with TRBJ1-5; D is uncertain. V was clipped by 5 bases and J by 10 bases, with 21 bases between them. This CDR3 is 15 amino acids long. In germline, CDR1 is MDHEN, CDR2 SYDVKM. CDR3 sequence: CASSTSGFAISPQHF. CDR3 coding DNA: TGTGCCAGCAGTACGTCAGGTTTTGCAATCAGCCCCCAGCATTTT. The whole variable domain, filled in from reference TRBV28 and TRBJ1-5, reads DVKVTQSSRYLVKRTGEKVFLECVQDMDHENMFWYRQDPGLGLRLIYFSYDVKMKEKGDIPEGYSVSREKKERFSLILESASTNQTSMYLCASSTSGFAISPQHFGDGTRLSIL.

The chain links TRBV6-5 to TRBJ1-1; D perhaps matches TRBD1 (5 bases). This CDR3 is built from 15 residues. Trimming stripped 4 bases from V and 0 bases from J, with 12 bases between. Germline CDR1 reads MNHEY; CDR2 reads SVGAGI. CDR3 protein: CASSSRQTMNTEAFF. CDR3 DNA sequence: TGTGCCAGCAGTTCTAGACAGACGATGAACACTGAAGCTTTCTTT.